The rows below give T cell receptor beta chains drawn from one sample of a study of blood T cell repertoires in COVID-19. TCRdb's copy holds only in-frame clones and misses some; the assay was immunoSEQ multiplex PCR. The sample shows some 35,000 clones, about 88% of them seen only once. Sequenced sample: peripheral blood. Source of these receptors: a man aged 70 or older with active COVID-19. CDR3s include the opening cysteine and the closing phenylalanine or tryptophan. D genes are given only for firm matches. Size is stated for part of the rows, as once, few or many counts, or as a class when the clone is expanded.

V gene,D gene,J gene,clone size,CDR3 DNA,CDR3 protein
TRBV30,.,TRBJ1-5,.,TGTGCCTGGACCCTAGGCGCGGCATCCCCCAATCAGCCCCAGCATTTT,CAWTLGAASPNQPQHF
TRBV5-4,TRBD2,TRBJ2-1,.,TGTGCCAGCAGCTCCGGCCCCGGGGGGGTTTCCTACAATGAGCAGTTCTTC,CASSSGPGGVSYNEQFF
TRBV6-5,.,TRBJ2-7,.,TGTGCCAGCAGATCTAGACAGTCATCGGCCTACGAGCAGTACTTC,CASRSRQSSAYEQYF
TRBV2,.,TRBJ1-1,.,TGTGCCAGCAGGCTACAGGGTTTGAACACTGAAGCTTTCTTT,CASRLQGLNTEAFF
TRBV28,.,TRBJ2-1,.,TGTGCCAGCAGGGACGGACAGAGCTCCTACAATGAGCAGTTCTTC,CASRDGQSSYNEQFF
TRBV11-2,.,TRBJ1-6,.,TGTGCCAGCAGCCCAGGAATGGGTTCACCCCTCCACTTT,CASSPGMGSPLHF
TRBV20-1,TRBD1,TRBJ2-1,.,TGCAGTGCTAGTAAAAGGGGGCCGAATGAGCAGTTCTTC,CSASKRGPNEQFF
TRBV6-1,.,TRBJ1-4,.,TGTGCCAGCAGTGAAGCGGGTGTCGGCAGGACTAATGAAAAACTGTTTTTT,CASSEAGVGRTNEKLFF
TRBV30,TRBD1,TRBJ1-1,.,TGTGCCTGGAGTCACACAGGGGGTGGTACTGAAGCTTTCTTT,CAWSHTGGGTEAFF
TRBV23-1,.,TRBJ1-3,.,TGCGCCAGCAGGTCCCTTAGGAGCTCTGGAAACACCATATATTTT,CASRSLRSSGNTIYF
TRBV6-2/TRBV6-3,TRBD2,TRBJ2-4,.,TGTGCCAGCAGTTCCCCCCCGGGGGGATCGGCCAAAAACATTCAGTACTTC,CASSSPPGGSAKNIQYF
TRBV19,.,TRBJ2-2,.,TGTGCCAGCCGACGGGGGGCAAACACCGGGGAGCTGTTTTTT,CASRRGANTGELFF
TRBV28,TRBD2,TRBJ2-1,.,TGTGCCACCTCGGGCGCGGGAGGGGCCTACAATGAGCAGTTCTTC,CATSGAGGAYNEQFF
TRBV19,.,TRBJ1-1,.,TGTGCCGAAAGGGAGTCGGACGAAGCTTTCTTT,CAERESDEAFF
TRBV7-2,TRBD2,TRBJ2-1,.,TGTGCCAGCAGCTTAGAGGGGGGACTAGCGGATAATGAGCAGTTCTTC,CASSLEGGLADNEQFF
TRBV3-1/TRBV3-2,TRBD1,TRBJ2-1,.,TGTGCCAGCACATTCACCGGGACAGCCCCCGTGGATGAGCAGTTCTTC,CASTFTGTAPVDEQFF
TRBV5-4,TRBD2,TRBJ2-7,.,TGTGCCAGCAGCTTGGCACTAGCGGGGAATAACGAGCAGTACTTC,CASSLALAGNNEQYF
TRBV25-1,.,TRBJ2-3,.,TGTGCCAGCACTCGACAGCTTAGCACAGATACGCAGTATTTT,CASTRQLSTDTQYF
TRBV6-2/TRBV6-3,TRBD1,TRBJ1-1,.,TGTGCCAGCAGCCCCTCCGGGACAGGGTTCTCTGAAGCTTTCTTT,CASSPSGTGFSEAFF
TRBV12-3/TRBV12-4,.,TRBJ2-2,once,TGTGCCACAGCACAGGGGAACACCGGGGAGCTGTTTTTT,CATAQGNTGELFF
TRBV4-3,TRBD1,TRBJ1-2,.,TGCGCCAGCAGCGCCCGACAGGGCCGGGGGTATGGCTACACCTTC,CASSARQGRGYGYTF
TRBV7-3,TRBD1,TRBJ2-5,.,TGTGCCAGCAGCCCCACCCGGACAGGGGAAGAGACCCAGTACTTC,CASSPTRTGEETQYF
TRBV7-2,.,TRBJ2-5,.,TGTGCCAGCAGCGGAGGGGGACTACAAGAGACCCAGTACTTC,CASSGGGLQETQYF
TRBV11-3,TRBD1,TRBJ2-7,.,TGTGCCAGCAGCGACGTGAGGGGGCACGACGAGCAGTACTTC,CASSDVRGHDEQYF
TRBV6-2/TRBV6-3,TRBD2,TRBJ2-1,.,TGTGCCAGCAGTACTAGCGGGGTGAATGAGCAGTTCTTC,CASSTSGVNEQFF
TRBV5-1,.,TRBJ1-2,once,TGCGCCAGCAGCCCGAGGATGGTTGGCTATGGCTACACCTTC,CASSPRMVGYGYTF
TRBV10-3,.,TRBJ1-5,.,TGTGCCATCAGTGTAATGGCCTCAGATCAGCCCCAGCATTTT,CAISVMASDQPQHF
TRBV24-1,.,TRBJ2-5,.,TGTGCCACCAGTGACCCTCCGATGGCGACCCAGTACTTC,CATSDPPMATQYF
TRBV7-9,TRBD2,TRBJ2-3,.,TGTGCCAGCACCCAGAGGTATGGTAGCGGGGGAGAGGATACGCAGTATTTT,CASTQRYGSGGEDTQYF
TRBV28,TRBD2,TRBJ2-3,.,TGTGCCAGCAGTCTCTCAGCGGGAGGCCGTACAGATACGCAGTATTTT,CASSLSAGGRTDTQYF
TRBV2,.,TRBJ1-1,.,TGTGCCAGCAGTAACCCATGGCGGGGGGCGAAAACTGAAGCTTTCTTT,CASSNPWRGAKTEAFF